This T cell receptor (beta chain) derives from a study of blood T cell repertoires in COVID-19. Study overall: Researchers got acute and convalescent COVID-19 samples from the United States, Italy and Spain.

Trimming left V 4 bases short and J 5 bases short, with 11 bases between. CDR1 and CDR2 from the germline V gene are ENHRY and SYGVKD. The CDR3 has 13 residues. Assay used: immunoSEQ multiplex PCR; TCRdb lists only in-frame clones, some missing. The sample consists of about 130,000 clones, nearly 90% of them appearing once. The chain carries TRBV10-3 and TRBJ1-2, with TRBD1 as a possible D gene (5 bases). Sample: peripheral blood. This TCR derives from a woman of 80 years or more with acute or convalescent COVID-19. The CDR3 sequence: CAISGGTEYGYTF. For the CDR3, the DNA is TGTGCCATCAGTGGGGGGACTGAGTATGGCTACACCTTC.